This note documents a single TCR beta chain sequence. This record comes from a study of shared clonotypes between healthy human individuals. In the sorted-subset replicate PCRs, 150 to 250 ng DNA, 25,000 to 30,000 T cell genomes, was used. The method was immunoSEQ multiplex PCR; TCRdb's version includes in-frame clones alone and lacks a portion of them. The repertoire holds 2,500,000 or so clones, with 80% to 95% as singletons. V was pared by 3 bases and J by 0 bases, with 12 bases of the junction left unmatched. Germline lookup yields CDR1 LGHNA and CDR2 YNFKEQ. The CDR3 is made up of 18 amino acids.

Source material: naive CD4+ T cells from PBMCs. The subset here: CD45RA+ positively selected. The V gene is TRBV4-2, the J gene TRBJ2-3; 7 nucleotides line up with TRBD1. This clonotype originated in a man aged 18 to 29 in good health. Some clones in this sample may be carry-over from other donors' samples. The CDR3 protein is CASSQTFKQGSSTDTQYF. The DNA for the CDR3 is TGTGCCAGCAGCCAGACATTTAAACAGGGGTCTAGCACAGATACGCAGTATTTT.